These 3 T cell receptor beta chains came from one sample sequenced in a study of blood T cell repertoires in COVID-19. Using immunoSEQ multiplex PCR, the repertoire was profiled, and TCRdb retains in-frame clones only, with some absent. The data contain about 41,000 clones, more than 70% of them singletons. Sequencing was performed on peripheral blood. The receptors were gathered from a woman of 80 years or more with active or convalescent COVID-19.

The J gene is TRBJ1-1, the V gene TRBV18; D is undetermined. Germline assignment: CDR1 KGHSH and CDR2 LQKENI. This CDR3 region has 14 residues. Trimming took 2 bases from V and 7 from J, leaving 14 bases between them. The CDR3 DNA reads TGTGCCAGCTCACCAGGAGATTTCGGCAGTGAAGCTTTCTTT. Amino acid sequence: CASSPGDFGSEAFF.

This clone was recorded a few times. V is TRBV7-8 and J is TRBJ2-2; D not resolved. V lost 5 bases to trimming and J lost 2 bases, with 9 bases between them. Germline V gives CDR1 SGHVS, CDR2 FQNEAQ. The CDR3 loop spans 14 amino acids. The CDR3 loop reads CASSRDFNTGELFF. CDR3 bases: TGTGCCAGCAGCCGAGACTTTAACACCGGGGAGCTGTTTTTT.

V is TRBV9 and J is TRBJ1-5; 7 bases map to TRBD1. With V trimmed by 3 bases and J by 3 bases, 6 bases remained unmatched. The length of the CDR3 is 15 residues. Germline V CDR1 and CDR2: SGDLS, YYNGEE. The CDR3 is CASSEHQGDNQPQHF. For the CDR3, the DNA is TGTGCCAGCAGCGAACATCAGGGGGACAATCAGCCCCAGCATTTT. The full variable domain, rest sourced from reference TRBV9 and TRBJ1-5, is DSGVTQTPKHLITATGQRVTLRCSPRSGDLSVYWYQQSLDQGLQFLIQYYNGEERAKGNILERFSAQQFPDLHSELNLSSLELGDSALYFCASSEHQGDNQPQHFGDGTRLSIL.